One sample yielded the 23 T cell receptor beta chains listed below, sequenced in a study of beta chain features in type 1 diabetes. Study-level results: Shortening of TCRB CDR3s, moderate but significant, appeared in all four CD4+ subsets of Type 1 diabetes patients.

Every bit of the isolated RNA underwent reverse transcription, so sequencing read expressed TCRB transcripts. Assay used: immunoSEQ multiplex PCR; TCRdb lists only in-frame clones, some missing. The sample includes under 400,000 clones, roughly 12% of them seen just once. Antigens for these TCRs are unknown. The material sequenced was naive CD4+ T cells from blood. The receptors shown here come from a young woman with type 1 diabetes.

The chain has TRBV4-2 and TRBJ2-1, with 10 bases matching TRBD2. Per the germline V gene, CDR1 is LGHNA and CDR2 is YNFKEQ. This CDR3 has 17 residues. Germline trimming cut 4 bases from V and 5 bases from J; bases unmatched to any gene: 11. Written as DNA, the CDR3 is TGTGCCAGCAGCCTCGAGGTTCGGCTAGCGGGAGACAATGAGCAGTTCTTC. It encodes CASSLEVRLAGDNEQFF.

In this sample, this clone turned up a few times. J is TRBJ2-1 and V is TRBV2; 9 bases are a match to TRBD2. Germline loops: CDR1 SNHLY, CDR2 FYNNEI. The CDR3 covers 15 residues. With V trimmed by 2 bases and J by 9 bases, 8 bases remained unmatched. The CDR3 DNA is TGTGCCAGCAGTGAATTTCTAGCGGGACGGGGTGAGCAGTTCTTC. Its protein product is CASSEFLAGRGEQFF.

The chain employs TRBV25-1 and TRBJ1-5; 7 nucleotides match TRBD1. The CDR3 has 12 amino acids. The germline CDR1 and CDR2 sequences are MGHDK and SYGVNS. Losses at the gene ends were 4 bases for V and 7 bases for J; bases not matched to a gene: 1. In DNA, the CDR3 is TGTGCCAGCAGTGGACAGGGACAGCCCCAGCATTTT. It codes for CASSGQGQPQHF.

The sample holds a few counts of this clone. This chain links TRBV30 with TRBJ1-3, with D uncertain. Trimming took off 2 bases at V and 4 bases at J, with 15 bases between the two ends. Per germline, CDR1 GTSNPN and CDR2 SVGIG (reference sequence). The CDR3 runs 15 residues. DNA of the CDR3: TGTGCCTGGAGTTCAGGAGGTACAATGGGAAACACCATATATTTT. This codes for CAWSSGGTMGNTIYF.

This rearrangement joins TRBV7-8 to TRBJ1-3, with 7 bases lining up with TRBD1. The CDR3 is made up of 15 amino acids. Germline values: CDR1 SGHVS, CDR2 FQNEAQ. Losses at the gene ends were 4 bases for V and 2 bases for J; bases not matched to a gene: 5. The CDR3 spells CASSSPQGAGNTIYF. DNA for the CDR3: TGTGCCAGCAGCTCACCGCAGGGGGCTGGAAACACCATATATTTT.

This clone came up a few times. The chain has TRBV15 and TRBJ2-6, with TRBD1 matching over 9 bases. Germline V CDR1 and CDR2: LNHNV, YYDKDF (reference sequence). Germline trimming cut 6 bases from V and 1 base from J; bases unmatched to any gene: 10. The CDR3 runs 18 residues. This chain's CDR3 is CATRGTGNLLSGANVLTF. DNA of the CDR3: TGTGCCACCAGAGGGACAGGGAATCTGTTATCTGGGGCCAACGTCCTGACTTTC.

The V gene is TRBV30, the J gene TRBJ2-7; 7 nucleotides line up with TRBD2. V lost 4 bases, J lost 7 bases, and 4 bases stayed unmatched. CDR1 GTSNPN and CDR2 SVGIG come from the germline V gene (reference sequence). The CDR3 loop spans 11 amino acids. CDR3: CAWTGGGEQYF. In DNA form, the CDR3 reads TGTGCCTGGACGGGGGGAGGGGAGCAGTACTTC.

This clone has only a few counts. The genes are TRBV7-2 and TRBJ1-2, with TRBD1 identical over 7 bases. Germline-derived CDR1 and CDR2 are SGHTA and FQGNSA. V shed 4 bases and J 4 bases; nucleotides not matched to a gene: 12. The CDR3 covers 16 residues. The CDR3 sequence is CASSSEGQVRSYGYTF. The DNA for the CDR3 is TGTGCCAGCAGCTCCGAAGGACAGGTTCGGTCCTATGGCTACACCTTC. The whole variable domain, filled in from reference TRBV7-2 and TRBJ1-2, reads GAGVSQSPSNKVTEKGKDVELRCDPISGHTALYWYRQSLGQGLEFLIYFQGNSAPDKSGLPSDRFSAERTGGSVSTLTIQRTQQEDSAVYLCASSSEGQVRSYGYTFGSGTRLTVV.

The CDR3 here is CASSFSTPDEQYF. In DNA, the CDR3 is TGTGCCAGCAGCTTTAGCACCCCGGACGAGCAGTACTTC. The J gene is TRBJ2-7, the V gene TRBV7-9; D remains unclear. Germline V gives CDR1 SEHNR, CDR2 FQNEAQ (reference sequence). The CDR3 sequence is 13 residues long. The germline V and J ends were trimmed by 3 bases and 5 bases, with 11 bases remaining between them. Full variable domain (remainder filled in from reference TRBV7-9 and TRBJ2-7): DTGVSQNPRHKITKRGQNVTFRCDPISEHNRLYWYRQTLGQGPEFLTYFQNEAQLEKSRLLSDRFSAERPKGSFSTLEIQRTEQGDSAMYLCASSFSTPDEQYFGPGTRLTVT.

This clone was counted a few times. The V call is TRBV6-6, the J call TRBJ1-2; 7 bases are shared with TRBD1. From germline, CDR1 is MNHNY and CDR2 SVGAGI (reference sequence). CDR3 length: 13 amino acids. V shed 7 bases and J 4 bases; nucleotides not matched to a gene: 6. The CDR3 loop is CASNSDRIYGYTF. The DNA for the CDR3 is TGTGCCAGCAACTCGGACAGGATCTATGGCTACACCTTC.

This chain uses TRBV11-3 with TRBJ1-1; the D gene is possibly TRBD1 (6 bases). Germline CDR1 and CDR2: SGHNT and YENEEA. V was cut by 5 bases and J by 3 bases, with 10 bases left in between. The CDR3 length is 13 residues. DNA for the CDR3: TGTGCCAGCAGCCTACAGGGTTACACTGAAGCTTTCTTT. Amino acids: CASSLQGYTEAFF.

V and J are TRBV25-1 and TRBJ1-2, with 9 bases fitting TRBD1. This CDR3 contains 12 residues. V dropped 7 bases and J dropped 7; count of bases not matched to a gene: 4. From germline, CDR1 is MGHDK and CDR2 SYGVNS. The CDR3 is CASTGQGRGYTF. The CDR3 DNA reads as TGTGCCAGCACGGGACAGGGTCGTGGCTACACCTTC.

V gene TRBV11-2 combines with J gene TRBJ2-4; a weak D match, TRBD1 (6 bases). Germline-derived CDR1 and CDR2 are SGHAT and FQNNGV. The CDR3 sequence is 14 residues long. The ends were cut back, 5 bases at V and 8 bases at J, with 16 bases in the middle. CDR3 protein: CASSPWGPGDIQYF. In DNA form, the CDR3 reads TGTGCCAGCAGCCCATGGGGGCCTGGAGACATTCAGTACTTC.

The chain couples TRBV18 to TRBJ1-2, with 8 bases that match TRBD1. With V trimmed by 3 bases and J by 0 bases, 6 bases remained unmatched. In germline, CDR1 is KGHSH, CDR2 LQKENI. CDR3 length equals 16 residues. CDR3 sequence reads: CASSPSRDRTNYGYTF. The DNA for the CDR3 is TGTGCCAGCTCACCGAGCCGGGACAGGACTAACTATGGCTACACCTTC. Looking up the rest from reference TRBV18 and TRBJ1-2 gives the full variable domain: NAGVMQNPRHLVRRRGQEARLRCSPMKGHSHVYWYRQLPEEGLKFMVYLQKENIIDESGMPKERFSAEFPKEGPSILRIQQVVRGDSAAYFCASSPSRDRTNYGYTFGSGTRLTVV.

The chain uses TRBV7-8 and TRBJ2-3; D might be TRBD1 (5 bases). This CDR3 comprises 14 residues. Trimming removed 0 bases at V and 6 bases at J, with 10 bases between. Germline loops: CDR1 SGHVS, CDR2 FQNEAQ. CDR3 sequence reads: CASSLAVAGDTQYF. The DNA of the CDR3 is TGTGCCAGCAGCTTAGCGGTCGCAGGGGATACGCAGTATTTT.

The rearrangement links TRBV5-6 to TRBJ1-5; D remains ambiguous. V was cut by 1 base and J by 4 bases, with 6 bases left in between. This CDR3 has 13 residues. CDR1 and CDR2 (germline): SGHDT, YYEEEE. The CDR3 nucleotides are TGTGCCAGCAGCTTGCGCAGGAATCAGCCCCAGCATTTT. Translated, it gives CASSLRRNQPQHF.

This clone was counted only a few times. This chain connects TRBV29-1 to TRBJ2-3, with D maybe TRBD1 (7 bases). Trimming left V 7 bases short and J 2 bases short, with 19 bases between. Germline loops: CDR1 SQVTM, CDR2 ANQGSEA. The CDR3 sequence is 15 residues long. The CDR3 region has the DNA TGCAGCGCCCAAGGGACAGCGGGTTTCACAGATACGCAGTATTTT. This gives the protein CSAQGTAGFTDTQYF.

The rearrangement uses TRBV11-2 and TRBJ2-7; 7 bases agree with TRBD1. This CDR3 comprises 12 residues. CDR1 and CDR2 from the germline V gene are SGHAT and FQNNGV. V dropped 5 bases and J dropped 3; count of bases not matched to a gene: 1. CDR3: CASSRQGYEQYF. The CDR3 nucleotides are TGTGCCAGCAGCCGACAGGGCTACGAGCAGTACTTC.

A few counts support this clone. The chain recombines TRBV10-3 with TRBJ1-1; 7 bases line up with TRBD1. Germline V gives CDR1 ENHRY, CDR2 SYGVKD. Unmatched junction bases numbered 4, after V lost 7 bases and J lost 2 bases. CDR3 length: 13 residues. CDR3 sequence (DNA): TGTGCCATCAACGACAGGGTCAACACTGAAGCTTTCTTT. Its protein product is CAINDRVNTEAFF.

This clone showed up just a few times. The chain carries TRBV7-3 and TRBJ2-7; tentatively, D is TRBD2 (6 bases). Trimming shortened V by 4 bases and J by 2 bases, and 18 bases separated the two germline ends. Germline values: CDR1 SGHTA, CDR2 FQGTGA. The CDR3 has 16 amino acids. The chain's CDR3 is CASSSSGTVVAYEQYF. The CDR3, as DNA: TGTGCCAGCAGCTCCTCCGGGACTGTCGTCGCCTACGAGCAGTACTTC.

This clone has a handful of counts. The V call is TRBV7-2, the J call TRBJ1-5; 7 nucleotides line up with TRBD1. The germline V gene has CDR1 SGHTA and CDR2 FQGNSA. This CDR3 spans 16 amino acids. Trimming at V came to 3 bases and at J to 7 bases, leaving 12 bases not matched to a gene. The DNA for the CDR3 is TGTGCCAGCAGCTTCTCCGGCGTACAGGGGAGCCAGCCCCAGCATTTT. It yields the protein CASSFSGVQGSQPQHF.

V usage is TRBV18 and J usage is TRBJ2-7; D remains unclear. Germline V gives CDR1 KGHSH, CDR2 LQKENI. Trimming stripped 2 bases from V and 2 bases from J, with 7 bases between. The CDR3 loop spans 13 amino acids. The CDR3 reads CASSPSGPYEQYF. The CDR3 DNA is TGTGCCAGCTCACCATCTGGCCCCTACGAGCAGTACTTC. The full variable domain, with the rest looked up from reference TRBV18 and TRBJ2-7, is NAGVMQNPRHLVRRRGQEARLRCSPMKGHSHVYWYRQLPEEGLKFMVYLQKENIIDESGMPKERFSAEFPKEGPSILRIQQVVRGDSAAYFCASSPSGPYEQYFGPGTRLTVT.

The CDR3, as DNA: TGTGCCAGCAGCTCTACTAGCGGGGGGAATGCGGATACGCAGTATTTT. Translation: CASSSTSGGNADTQYF. V gene TRBV7-9 combines with J gene TRBJ2-3; 12 bases align to TRBD2. The CDR3 consists of 16 residues. The germline V gene encodes CDR1 SEHNR and CDR2 FQNEAQ (reference sequence). With V trimmed by 4 bases and J by 6 bases, 8 bases remained unmatched.